This T cell receptor beta chain was captured by sequencing in a study of blood T cells in healthy people across ages. With a J-beta primer mix and a sample-barcoded 5' primer, a second PCR ran about 6 to 11 cycles. TCRdb re-called the 5' RACE reads with MiXCR, one entry per CDR3 protein. This table holds around 1.5 million distinct CDR3 sequences, roughly 32% found once. The receptor was derived from a young woman in good health. Sequencing input: blood.

CDR3 amino acids: CSAELAGKNTDTQYF. For the CDR3, the DNA is TGCAGTGCCGAACTAGCGGGCAAAAACACAGATACGCAGTATTTT. The chain uses TRBV20-1 and TRBJ2-3; 9 bases are shared with TRBD2. V was clipped by 6 bases and J by 2 bases; unmatched bases: 9. CDR1 is DFQATT and CDR2 is SNEGSKA in the germline V gene (reference sequence). The CDR3 length is 15 residues.